This TCR beta chain came from a study of T cells in localized non-small cell lung cancer. Looked up from germline, CDR1 is SGHRS and CDR2 is YFSETQ. This CDR3 spans 12 amino acids. V gave up 0 bases and J gave up 8 bases, with 7 bases separating them. Turning to this clone: Its antigen is as yet unknown.

Study-level results: Of the tissues analyzed, uninvolved adjacent lung showed maximal T cell clonality, greater than tumor. Without multi-region sequencing, intratumor heterogeneity could not be excluded. Researchers found a median approximately 53 of the top 100 tumor clones in adjacent lung.

Produced via immunoSEQ multiplex PCR; TCRdb's table is partial and in-frame only. The table has 130,000 or so clones, 70% to 90% seen once. The source of this sequence is a female donor aged 60 or older with stage I lung adenocarcinoma. The sequencing here drew on peripheral blood, taken before any cancer treatment. The chain links TRBV5-1 to TRBJ2-3; D gene unclear. CDR3 nucleotides: TGCGCCAGCAGCTTGGCCGAGACTACGCAGTATTTT. Its translation is CASSLAETTQYF.